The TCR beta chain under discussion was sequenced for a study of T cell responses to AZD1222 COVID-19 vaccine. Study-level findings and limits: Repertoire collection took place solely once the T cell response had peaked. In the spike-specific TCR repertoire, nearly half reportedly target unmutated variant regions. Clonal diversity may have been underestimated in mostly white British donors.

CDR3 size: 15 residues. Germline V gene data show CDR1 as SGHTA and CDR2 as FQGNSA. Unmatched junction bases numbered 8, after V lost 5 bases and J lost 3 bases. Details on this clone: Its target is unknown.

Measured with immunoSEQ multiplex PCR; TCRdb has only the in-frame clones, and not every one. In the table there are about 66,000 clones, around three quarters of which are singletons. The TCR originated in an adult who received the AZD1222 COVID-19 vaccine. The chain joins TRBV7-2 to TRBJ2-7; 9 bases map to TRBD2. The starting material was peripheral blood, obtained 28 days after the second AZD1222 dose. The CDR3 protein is CASSAVASGNYEQYF. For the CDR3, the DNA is TGTGCCAGCAGCGCCGTGGCTAGCGGGAACTACGAGCAGTACTTC.